A single sample is the source of the 18 T cell receptor beta chains below, sequenced in a study of T-cell memory formation after mild COVID-19. TCRdb analysed the 5' RACE reads with MiXCR anew, one entry per CDR3 protein. Seen here are 110,000 or so distinct CDR3 sequences, approximately 21% observed once, and the top ten hold about 42%. Material: PBMCs or a T cell subset sorted from them (not recorded which). The receptors here all came from a man between 18 and 29 years old who had mild COVID-19 (a few samples of this study predate the infection). Cell type and time point are not known.

This clonotype was counted ten times or more. V and J are TRBV9 and TRBJ2-7; 7 bases map to TRBD1. From germline, CDR1 is SGDLS and CDR2 YYNGEE. Unmatched junction bases numbered 10, after V lost 5 bases and J lost 2 bases. CDR3 length: 15 amino acids. The CDR3 region has the DNA TGTGCCAGCAGTTCCGGGCCAGGGGGTACCTACGAGCAGTACGTC. Amino acids: CASSSGPGGTYEQYV.

J is TRBJ1-2 and V is TRBV25-1; possible D gene TRBD1, 5 bases. CDR1 MGHDK and CDR2 SYGVNS come from the germline V gene. V was pared by 3 bases and J by 2 bases, with 7 bases between. CDR3 length: 13 residues. The CDR3 sequence: CASSEDTNYGYTF. In DNA, the CDR3 is TGTGCCAGCAGTGAGGACACCAACTATGGCTACACCTTC.

This clonotype was counted a single time. J is TRBJ2-1 and V is TRBV7-9, with 11 bases that match TRBD2. This CDR3 is 15 amino acids long. Trimming at V came to 4 bases and at J to 8 bases, leaving 7 bases not matched to a gene. Germline CDR1 reads SEHNR; CDR2 reads FQNEAQ (reference sequence). The CDR3 region has the DNA TGTGCCAGCAGCTACCTTAGCGGGGGGGCCCATGAGCAGTTCTTC. Translation: CASSYLSGGAHEQFF.

This clonotype ranks as medium-sized. The chain uses TRBV5-4 and TRBJ2-2, with D perhaps matching TRBD1 (6 bases). Trimming took off 4 bases at V and 5 bases at J, with 12 bases between the two ends. Germline CDR1 and CDR2: SGHNT and YYREEE (reference sequence). The CDR3 length is 14 residues. CDR3 sequence reads: CASSPGVATGELFF. DNA of the CDR3: TGTGCCAGCAGCCCAGGGGTGGCTACCGGGGAGCTGTTTTTT. The whole variable domain, remainder taken from reference TRBV5-4 and TRBJ2-2, is ETGVTQSPTHLIKTRGQQVTLRCSSQSGHNTVSWYQQALGQGPQFIFQYYREEENGRGNFPPRFSGLQFPNYSSELNVNALELDDSALYLCASSPGVATGELFFGEGSRLTVL.

The J gene is TRBJ2-2, the V gene TRBV15; D is possibly TRBD1 (6 bases). V was clipped by 5 bases and J by 6 bases, with 13 bases between them. In germline, CDR1 is LNHNV, CDR2 YYDKDF (reference sequence). This CDR3 has 14 amino acids. The CDR3 reads CATSGGQFAGELFF. CDR3 DNA sequence: TGTGCCACCAGCGGCGGACAGTTCGCCGGGGAGCTGTTTTTT.

This chain links TRBV27 with TRBJ2-7; D remains unclear. This CDR3 spans 14 amino acids. The V end was cut by 0 bases, the J end by 4 bases, with 10 bases between. CDR1 and CDR2 (germline): MNHEY, SMNVEV (reference sequence). DNA for the CDR3: TGTGCCAGCAGTTTATCAGGCACGGTGTACGAGCAGTACTTC. Translating it yields CASSLSGTVYEQYF.

The CDR3 nucleotides are TGTGCCAGCAGCCTAGACGGGACAGGGGGTCACGGGGAGCTGTTTTTT. Translated, it gives CASSLDGTGGHGELFF. V and J are TRBV5-4 and TRBJ2-2; 11 bases are shared with TRBD1. V shed 4 bases and J 7 bases; nucleotides not matched to a gene: 9. Germline V gives CDR1 SGHNT, CDR2 YYREEE (reference sequence). The CDR3 runs to 16 residues.

The chain employs TRBV6-2 or TRBV6-3 and TRBJ2-5; 10 bases agree with TRBD2. With 5 bases clipped from V and 2 bases from J, the junction kept 14 bases outside the gene matches. This CDR3 comprises 18 residues. The germline CDR1 and CDR2 sequences are MNHEY and SVGEGT. CDR3 residues: CASSRTISLTSGQETQYF. CDR3 sequence (DNA): TGTGCCAGCAGTCGAACAATTTCCCTGACTAGCGGGCAAGAGACCCAGTACTTC.

This clonotype was found a few times. The CDR3 DNA follows: TGTGCCAGCAGTGATCTCGCCAGTAATTCACCCCTCCACTTT. It encodes CASSDLASNSPLHF. J is TRBJ1-6 and V is TRBV2; D remains unclear. CDR1 is SNHLY, CDR2 FYNNEI, per germline. Trimming removed 3 bases from V and 6 bases from J, with 9 bases in between. The CDR3 covers 14 residues.

The chain recombines TRBV7-8 with TRBJ2-3, with D possibly being TRBD2 (5 bases). The CDR3 has 16 amino acids. V gave up 2 bases and J gave up 1 base, with 13 bases separating them. Germline V gene data show CDR1 as SGHVS and CDR2 as FQNEAQ. DNA for the CDR3: TGTGCCAGCAGCTTAAGGGCTAGCCTGGGCACAGATACGCAGTATTTT. It codes for CASSLRASLGTDTQYF.

This chain connects TRBV2 to TRBJ2-3; TRBD2 agrees at 8 bases. CDR3 length: 15 residues. J was trimmed by 2 bases and V by 4 bases; bases with no gene match: 5. Germline values: CDR1 SNHLY, CDR2 FYNNEI. The DNA of the CDR3 is TGTGCCAGCAGTGTCGTAGCGGGGCCCACAGATACGCAGTATTTT. It yields the protein CASSVVAGPTDTQYF.

The chain recombines TRBV7-2 with TRBJ2-7, with D tentatively TRBD1 (5 bases). This CDR3 comprises 13 residues. CDR1 SGHTA and CDR2 FQGNSA come from the germline V gene. Trimming removed 4 bases from V and 3 bases from J, with 10 bases in between. CDR3 coding DNA: TGTGCCAGCAGCTCTGGACACTACTACGAGCAGTACGTC. Amino acids: CASSSGHYYEQYV.

This clonotype has a count of ten or more. The gene calls are TRBV7-2 and TRBJ2-1, with 10 bases aligning to TRBD2. Losses at the gene ends were 6 bases for V and 8 bases for J; bases not matched to a gene: 10. This CDR3 is built from 15 residues. The germline V gene has CDR1 SGHTA and CDR2 FQGNSA. CDR3 in amino acids: CASRVLAGLGDEQFF. The CDR3 nucleotides are TGTGCCAGCAGAGTACTAGCGGGGTTAGGGGATGAGCAGTTCTTC.

The chain couples TRBV7-9 to TRBJ1-6; 12 positions match TRBD1. The CDR3 totals 16 residues. J gave up 7 bases and V 5 bases, and 6 bases lay outside the gene matches. Germline-derived CDR1 and CDR2 are SEHNR and FQNEAQ (reference sequence). CDR3 nucleotide sequence: TGTGCCAGCAGCCCTGGGACAGGGGGCAGAAATTCACCCCTCCACTTT. This translates into CASSPGTGGRNSPLHF.

The chain recombines TRBV11-2 with TRBJ2-7; the match to TRBD1 covers 9 bases. V shed 5 bases and J 4 bases; nucleotides not matched to a gene: 30. This CDR3 contains 22 residues. From germline, CDR1 is SGHAT and CDR2 FQNNGV. CDR3 loop: CASSTLEGKSGQGRAKGYEQYF. The CDR3 nucleotides read TGTGCCAGCAGCACACTAGAGGGGAAGTCGGGACAGGGCAGGGCCAAGGGGTACGAGCAGTACTTC.

The chain uses TRBV27 and TRBJ2-5; 8 positions agree with TRBD1. The ends lost 5 bases at V and 1 base at J; junction bases unmatched: 6. Germline loops: CDR1 MNHEY, CDR2 SMNVEV (reference sequence). This CDR3 region has 15 residues. CDR3 coding DNA: TGTGCCAGCAGTGCCGAAACAGGGGGCCAAGAGACCCAGTACTTC. Amino acids: CASSAETGGQETQYF.

There are a few counts of this clonotype. The chain employs TRBV11-2 and TRBJ2-3, with D perhaps given as TRBD1 or TRBD2 (5 bases each). The CDR3 totals 14 residues. Per the germline V gene, CDR1 is SGHAT and CDR2 is FQNNGV. Trimming took 8 bases from V and 0 from J, leaving 12 bases between them. In nucleotides, the CDR3 is TGTGCCAGCGGGGGTCGGGCGAGCACAGATACGCAGTATTTT. It yields the protein CASGGRASTDTQYF.

This clonotype was found a few times. This rearrangement joins TRBV28 to TRBJ1-5; no clear D. V was cut by 5 bases and J by 7 bases, with 15 bases left in between. The CDR3 extends over 14 amino acids. The germline gives CDR1 MDHEN, CDR2 SYDVKM. The CDR3 loop is CASSLGVGGQPQHF. In nucleotides, the CDR3 is TGTGCCAGCAGTCTGGGCGTAGGTGGACAGCCCCAGCATTTT.